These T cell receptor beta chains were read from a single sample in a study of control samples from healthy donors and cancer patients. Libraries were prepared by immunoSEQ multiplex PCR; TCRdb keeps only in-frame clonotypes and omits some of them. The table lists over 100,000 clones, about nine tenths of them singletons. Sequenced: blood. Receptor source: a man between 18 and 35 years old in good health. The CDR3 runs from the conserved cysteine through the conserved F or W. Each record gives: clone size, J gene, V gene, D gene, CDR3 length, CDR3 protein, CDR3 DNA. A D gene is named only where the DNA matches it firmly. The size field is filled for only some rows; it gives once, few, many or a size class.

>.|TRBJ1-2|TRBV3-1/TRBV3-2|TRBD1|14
CASSQAGTGVGYTF
TGTGCCAGCAGCCAAGCAGGGACAGGGGTCGGCTACACCTTC
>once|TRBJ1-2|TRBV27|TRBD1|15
CASSPGTGYNYGYTF
TGTGCCAGCAGTCCCGGGACAGGGTACAACTATGGCTACACCTTC
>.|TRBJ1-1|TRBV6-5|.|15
CASSSALGGGTEAFF
TGTGCCAGCAGTTCTGCCCTAGGGGGGGGCACTGAAGCTTTCTTT
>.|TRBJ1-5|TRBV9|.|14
CASGLGVSTQPQHF
TGTGCCAGCGGCCTGGGTGTCTCCACTCAGCCCCAGCATTTT
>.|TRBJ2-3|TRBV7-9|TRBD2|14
CALGLAGGTDTQYF
TGTGCCCTCGGACTAGCGGGGGGCACAGATACGCAGTATTTT
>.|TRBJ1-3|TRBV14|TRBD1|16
CASSETGGSSGNTIYF
TGTGCCAGCAGCGAAACAGGGGGGAGCTCTGGAAACACCATATATTTT
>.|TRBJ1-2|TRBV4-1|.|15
CASSQDEKKLNGYTF
TGCGCCAGCAGCCAAGACGAAAAAAAGTTAAATGGCTACACCTTC
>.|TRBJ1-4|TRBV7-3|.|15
CASNTHPSGGEKLFF
TGTGCCAGCAACACTCATCCCTCGGGGGGTGAAAAACTGTTTTTT
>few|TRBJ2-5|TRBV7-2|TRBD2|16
CASSLIWASGGETQYF
TGTGCCAGCAGCTTAATCTGGGCTAGCGGGGGAGAGACCCAGTACTTC
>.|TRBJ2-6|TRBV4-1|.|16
CASSHLRIFGANVLTF
TGCGCCAGCAGCCACTTGCGTATTTTTGGGGCCAACGTCCTGACTTTC
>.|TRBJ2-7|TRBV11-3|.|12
CASSLDRYEQYF
TGTGCCAGCAGCTTAGATCGGTACGAGCAGTACTTC
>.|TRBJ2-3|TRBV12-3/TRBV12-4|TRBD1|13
CASTHRQGDTQYF
TGTGCCAGCACCCACCGACAGGGGGATACGCAGTATTTT
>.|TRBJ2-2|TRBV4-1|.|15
CASSQDPAGPGELFF
TGCGCCAGCAGCCAAGATCCTGCAGGGCCCGGGGAGCTGTTTTTT
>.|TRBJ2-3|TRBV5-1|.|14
CASSGGTYTDTQYF
TGCGCCAGCAGCGGCGGGACATACACAGATACGCAGTATTTT
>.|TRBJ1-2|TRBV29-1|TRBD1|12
CSVGGQGVGYTF
TGCAGCGTTGGAGGACAGGGGGTTGGCTACACCTTC
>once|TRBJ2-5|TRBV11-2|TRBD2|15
CASSFGLAGGETQYF
TGTGCCAGCAGCTTCGGACTAGCGGGGGGAGAGACCCAGTACTTC
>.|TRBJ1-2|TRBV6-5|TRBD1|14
CASRGTASNYGYTF
TGTGCCAGCAGGGGGACAGCTTCTAACTATGGCTACACCTTC
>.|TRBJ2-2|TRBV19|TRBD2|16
CASSTSGGRGTGELFF
TGTGCCAGTAGTACTAGCGGCGGTCGAGGCACCGGGGAGCTGTTTTTT
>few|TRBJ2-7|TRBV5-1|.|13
CASSLTPSYEQYF
TGCGCCAGCAGCTTGACTCCTTCCTACGAGCAGTACTTC
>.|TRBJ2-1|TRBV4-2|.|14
CAGTSYGGNNEQFF
TGTGCCGGCACCTCATACGGGGGAAACAATGAGCAGTTCTTC
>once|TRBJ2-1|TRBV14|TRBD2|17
CASSLGPSGGFYNEQFF
TGTGCCAGCAGCCTTGGGCCGAGCGGGGGGTTCTACAATGAGCAGTTCTTC
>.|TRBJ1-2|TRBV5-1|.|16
CASSKGSQLSNYGYTF
TGCGCCAGCAGCAAAGGGTCCCAACTATCTAACTATGGCTACACCTTC
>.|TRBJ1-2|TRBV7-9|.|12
CASSLGVDGYTF
TGTGCCAGCAGCTTAGGGGTAGATGGCTACACCTTC
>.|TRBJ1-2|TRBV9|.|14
CASSVDSGADGYTF
TGTGCCAGCAGCGTAGATTCGGGGGCGGATGGCTACACCTTC
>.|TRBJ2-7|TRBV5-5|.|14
CASSLDLAIYEQYF
TGTGCCAGCAGCTTGGACCTGGCAATCTACGAGCAGTACTTC
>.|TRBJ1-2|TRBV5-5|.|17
CASSLPPLTRQGNGYTF
TGTGCCAGCAGCTTGCCTCCGTTGACCCGCCAGGGGAACGGCTACACCTTC
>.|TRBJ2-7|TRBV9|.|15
CASSVAETGSYEQYF
TGTGCCAGCAGCGTAGCTGAGACAGGCTCCTACGAGCAGTACTTC
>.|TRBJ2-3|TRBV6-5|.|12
CASRGSTDTQYF
TGTGCCAGCAGGGGGTCCACAGATACGCAGTATTTT
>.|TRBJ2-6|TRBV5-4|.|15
CASSLDRAGANVLTF
TGTGCCAGCAGCTTGGACAGGGCTGGGGCCAACGTCCTGACTTTC
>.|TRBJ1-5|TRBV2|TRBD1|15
CASSRTGISNQPQHF
TGTGCCAGCAGTCGGACAGGGATCAGCAATCAGCCCCAGCATTTT
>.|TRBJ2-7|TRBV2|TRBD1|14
CASSEVVRGPEQYF
TGTGCCAGCAGTGAAGTCGTCAGGGGGCCCGAGCAGTACTTC
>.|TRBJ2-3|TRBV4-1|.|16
CASSQRTGRGTDTQYF
TGCGCCAGCAGCCAGAGGACAGGGAGGGGCACAGATACGCAGTATTTT
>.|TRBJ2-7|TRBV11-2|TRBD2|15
CASRLTTSGGGEQYF
TGTGCCAGCAGGTTAACCACTAGCGGGGGGGGAGAGCAGTACTTC
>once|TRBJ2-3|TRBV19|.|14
CASSIRGRLDTQYF
TGTGCCAGTAGTATCCGGGGAAGGTTGGATACGCAGTATTTT
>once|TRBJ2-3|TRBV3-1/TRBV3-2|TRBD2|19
CASSPHWTSGGASTDTQYF
TGTGCCAGCAGCCCGCATTGGACTAGCGGGGGGGCTAGCACAGATACGCAGTATTTT
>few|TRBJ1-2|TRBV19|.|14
CASSIDLGVRGYTF
TGTGCCAGTAGTATAGATCTGGGGGTTCGCGGCTACACCTTC
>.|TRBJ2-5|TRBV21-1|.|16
CASSKGSIIGKETQYF
TGTGCCAGCAGCAAAGGTTCAATAATCGGGAAAGAGACCCAGTACTTC
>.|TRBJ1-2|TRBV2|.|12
CASAQGPYGYTF
TGTGCCAGCGCGCAGGGCCCCTATGGCTACACCTTC
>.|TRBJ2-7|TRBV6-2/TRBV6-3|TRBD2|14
CASSYARGGYEQYF
TGTGCCAGCAGTTATGCCCGGGGGGGCTACGAGCAGTACTTC
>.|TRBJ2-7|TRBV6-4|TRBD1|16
CASSDGWDRDPYEQYF
TGTGCCAGCAGTGACGGGTGGGACAGGGATCCCTACGAGCAGTACTTC
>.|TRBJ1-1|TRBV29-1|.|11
CSVEVYTEAFF
TGCAGCGTTGAGGTGTACACTGAAGCTTTCTTT
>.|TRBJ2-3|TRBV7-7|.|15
CASSLAVGGADTQYF
TGTGCCAGCAGCTTAGCCGTGGGGGGAGCAGATACGCAGTATTTT
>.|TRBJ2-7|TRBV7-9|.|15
CASSLGAGARNEQYF
TGTGCCAGCAGCTTAGGTGCCGGGGCTAGGAACGAGCAGTACTTC
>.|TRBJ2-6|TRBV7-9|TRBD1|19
CAREGGTGTGDSGANVLTF
TGTGCCAGGGAAGGGGGAACCGGGACAGGGGACTCTGGGGCCAACGTCCTGACTTTC
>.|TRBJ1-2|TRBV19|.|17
CASSHGRPGLLGYGYTF
TGTGCCAGTAGTCATGGACGACCGGGACTCCTGGGCTATGGCTACACCTTC
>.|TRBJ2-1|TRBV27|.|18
CASSSARELGPRYNEQFF
TGTGCCAGCAGTTCTGCCAGGGAGTTGGGCCCTAGGTACAATGAGCAGTTCTTC
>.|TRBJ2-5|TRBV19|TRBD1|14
CASSRQGLGETQYF
TGTGCCAGTAGCCGACAGGGGCTGGGAGAGACCCAGTACTTC
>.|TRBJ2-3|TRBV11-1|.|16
CASSFLRGVEADTQYF
TGTGCCAGCAGCTTCCTCCGGGGCGTCGAGGCAGATACGCAGTATTTT
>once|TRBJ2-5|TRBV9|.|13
CASSFRGEETQYF
TGTGCCAGCAGTTTCAGGGGAGAAGAGACCCAGTACTTC
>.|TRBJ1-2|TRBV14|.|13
CASSQGQVYGYTF
TGTGCCAGCAGCCAAGGACAGGTTTATGGCTACACCTTC
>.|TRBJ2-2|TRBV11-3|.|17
CASSSAPGRAGAGELFF
TGTGCCAGCAGCTCAGCCCCGGGACGAGCCGGTGCCGGGGAGCTGTTTTTT
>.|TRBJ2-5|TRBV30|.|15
CAGSLRTTEQETQYF
TGTGCCGGATCCCTCAGGACGACCGAGCAAGAGACCCAGTACTTC
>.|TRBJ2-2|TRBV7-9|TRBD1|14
CASSLQGATGELFF
TGTGCCAGCAGCTTGCAGGGGGCAACCGGGGAGCTGTTTTTT